Below are 19 T cell receptor beta chains sequenced from a single sample in a study of post-analysis software for immune sequencing data. General observations from the study: Controls had lower frequencies than patients of roughly five TRBV segments, which included TRBV5-6, TRBV5-1 and TRBV20-1.

No antigens are known for them. Presence of unique molecular identifiers characterized the TCR beta cDNA libraries. MiXCR, applied by TCRdb to the PCR reads, yields one record per CDR3 protein. The sample lists 350,000 to 500,000 distinct CDR3 sequences, 30% to 45% occurring once. Sample: blood. The source is a girl aged 2-9 years with multiple sclerosis.

This clonotype turned up a few times. The chain carries TRBV20-1 and TRBJ2-1; unclear D gene. V was clipped by 3 bases and J by 4 bases, with 10 bases between them. Germline-derived CDR1 and CDR2 are DFQATT and SNEGSKA (reference sequence). The CDR3 runs 13 residues. CDR3 nucleotides: TGCAGTGCTAGTAGGCGGCGATACAATGAGCAGTTCTTC. This translates into CSASRRRYNEQFF.

This chain uses TRBV20-1 with TRBJ2-7; possible D gene TRBD1, 6 bases. Trimming removed 3 bases from V and 0 bases from J, with 18 bases in between. Per germline, CDR1 DFQATT and CDR2 SNEGSKA (reference sequence). CDR3 length: 16 residues. CDR3 protein: CSASRQTGHLSYEQYF. DNA for the CDR3: TGCAGTGCTAGTAGACAGACAGGTCACCTCTCCTACGAGCAGTACTTC.

The table lists this clonotype with a few counts. One end of the junction varies from germline; a read error may be responsible. This chain links TRBV29-1 with TRBJ2-3; D may be TRBD1 (6 bases). The germline CDR1 and CDR2 sequences are SQVTM and ANQGSEA. CDR3 length: 10 amino acids. As DNA, the CDR3 is TGTCAGGGGTGCACAGATACGCAGTATTTT. Its protein product is CQGCTDTQYF.

Worth noting for this clonotype: The germline gene is not matched at one end of the junction; a read error may be the cause. This chain links TRBV7-7 with TRBJ1-5; D not resolved. The CDR3 runs 13 residues. Per the germline V gene, CDR1 is SSHAT and CDR2 is FNYEAQ (reference sequence). Written as DNA, the CDR3 is TGTGCTAGCAGTACAGCGGTCAATCAGCCCCAGCATTTT. It is translated as CASSTAVNQPQHF.

This chain joins TRBV28 and TRBJ1-1; no firm D call. Trimming removed 3 bases at V and 0 bases at J, with 5 bases between. Germline V gives CDR1 MDHEN, CDR2 SYDVKM. The CDR3 runs to 13 residues. The CDR3 reads CASSFVMNTEAFF. CDR3 sequence (DNA): TGTGCCAGCAGTTTTGTTATGAACACTGAAGCTTTCTTT.

A single count supports this clonotype. The chain joins TRBV2 to TRBJ2-1, with D possibly TRBD1 on 6 matching bases. V was clipped by 5 bases and J by 4 bases, with 18 bases between them. The length of the CDR3 is 16 residues. CDR1 and CDR2 from the germline V gene are SNHLY and FYNNEI. DNA of the CDR3: TGTGCCAGCAGTATACAGGGTGTGAGGAGTTACAATGAGCAGTTCTTC. The encoded protein is CASSIQGVRSYNEQFF.

This chain connects TRBV29-1 to TRBJ2-7; TRBD1 matches 7 bases. The J segment lost 3 bases and the V segment lost 4 bases, leaving 9 bases of the junction unmatched. CDR1 SQVTM and CDR2 ANQGSEA come from the germline V gene. The CDR3 is made up of 14 amino acids. CDR3 loop: CSVVPRTGGYEQYF. Here the CDR3 DNA reads TGCAGCGTTGTGCCCAGGACAGGTGGCTACGAGCAGTACTTC.

This clonotype showed up just a few times. The chain links TRBV5-1 to TRBJ1-1; D gene ambiguous. Germline CDR1 SGHRS, CDR2 YFSETQ. V gave up 5 bases and J gave up 6 bases, with 11 bases separating them. The CDR3 loop spans 12 amino acids. The CDR3, as DNA: TGCGCCAGCAGAGGCGGCAATCCTGAAGCTTTCTTT. Translating gives CASRGGNPEAFF.

This sequence joins TRBV18 and TRBJ2-3, with a weak D call TRBD2 (6 bases). Trimming removed 2 bases at V and 2 bases at J, with 14 bases between. The CDR3 runs to 16 residues. From germline, CDR1 is KGHSH and CDR2 LQKENI. The CDR3 reads CASSPWRETHTDTQYF. DNA of the CDR3: TGTGCCAGCTCACCATGGAGGGAGACACACACAGATACGCAGTATTTT.

The chain joins TRBV7-2 to TRBJ1-5; D remains ambiguous. V lost 1 base and J 2 bases, leaving 9 bases between the germline ends. This CDR3 spans 15 amino acids. Germline V CDR1 and CDR2: SGHTA, FQGNSA. Written as DNA, the CDR3 is TGTGCCAGCAGCTTAGAAGGGAGCCGCAATCAGCCCCAGCATTTT. Translation gives CASSLEGSRNQPQHF.

This clonotype has only one observation. One junction end does not reproduce the germline sequence, and a read error may be involved. The chain recombines TRBV7-3 with TRBJ2-1; D perhaps matches TRBD1 (7 bases). Germline assignment: CDR1 SGHTA and CDR2 FQGTGA. This CDR3 has 16 amino acids. The CDR3 nucleotides are TGTGCCAACAGCTCGGAACCTCGACAGGGAGGTTATGAGCAGTTCTTC. It codes for CANSSEPRQGGYEQFF.

This chain links TRBV20-1 with TRBJ1-6, with unresolved D. Trimming left V 3 bases short and J 13 bases short, with 25 bases between. Germline CDR1 DFQATT, CDR2 SNEGSKA (reference sequence). The CDR3 is made up of 16 amino acids. DNA for the CDR3: TGCAGTGCTAGCCGTAGATTAGCTTCTTCAGGAAGTCCCCTCCACTTT. Its protein is CSASRRLASSGSPLHF.

This chain links TRBV18 with TRBJ1-5; tentative D call: TRBD1 (5 bases). CDR1 KGHSH and CDR2 LQKENI come from the germline V gene. Trimming took 6 bases from V and 5 from J, leaving 20 bases between them. The CDR3 spans 16 residues. The CDR3: CASSDSEVGHDQPQHF. For the CDR3, the DNA is TGTGCCAGCTCGGACTCAGAGGTGGGGCACGATCAGCCCCAGCATTTT.

The chain has TRBV5-1 and TRBJ2-1; D remains unclear. The CDR3 extends over 13 amino acids. Germline V CDR1 and CDR2: SGHRS, YFSETQ. The V end lost 1 base, the J end lost 7 bases, and 9 bases lay between the germline ends. Written as DNA, the CDR3 is TGCGCCAGCAGCTTGAATCAAGCTAATGAGCAGTTCTTC. This encodes CASSLNQANEQFF.

This clonotype appeared a few times. The CDR3 region has the DNA TGTGCCAGCAGCCCCCCGGGGGGGGGCTACTACAATGAGCAGTTCTTC. It specifies CASSPPGGGYYNEQFF. The rearrangement links TRBV7-2 to TRBJ2-1; 8 nucleotides match TRBD2. This CDR3 is 16 amino acids long. The V segment lost 5 bases and the J segment 3 bases; nucleotides outside the gene matches: 9. CDR1 and CDR2 from the germline V gene are SGHTA and FQGNSA.

The chain has TRBV24-1 and TRBJ1-4; TRBD1 might be the D (5 bases). The CDR3 is 17 amino acids. CDR1 and CDR2 (germline): KGHDR, SFDVKD. Trimming pared 5 bases from V and 0 bases from J, leaving 15 bases between. CDR3 in amino acids: CATSVRQGWATNEKLFF. CDR3 sequence (DNA): TGTGCCACCAGTGTTCGGCAGGGATGGGCAACTAATGAAAAACTGTTTTTT.

This clonotype was seen only a few times. The chain links TRBV5-6 to TRBJ2-3; the D is unclear. V was shortened by 4 bases and J by 2 bases, with 5 bases between the two germline ends. The CDR3 extends over 12 amino acids. Germline CDR1 SGHDT, CDR2 YYEEEE. CDR3 coding DNA: TGTGCCAGCAGCGAATACACAGATACGCAGTATTTT. It yields the protein CASSEYTDTQYF.

This clonotype was recorded a few times. The rearrangement uses TRBV12-3 or TRBV12-4 and TRBJ2-1, with 9 bases that match TRBD2. This CDR3 region has 15 residues. V gave up 3 bases and J gave up 9 bases; unmatched junction bases: 9. Here the CDR3 reads CASSFFSGSISEQFF. The CDR3 nucleotides are TGTGCCAGCAGTTTTTTTAGCGGGAGCATCAGTGAGCAGTTCTTC.

J is TRBJ2-5 and V is TRBV5-1, with TRBD2 matching over 10 bases. Germline V CDR1 and CDR2: SGHRS, YFSETQ. The CDR3 runs to 16 residues. V lost 7 bases to trimming and J lost 6 bases; unmatched junction nucleotides: 15. CDR3 nucleotides: TGCGCCAGCGACAATAGCGGGGGGTCTCTCATTAAGACCCAGTACTTC. Translating it yields CASDNSGGSLIKTQYF. Using reference TRBV5-1 and TRBJ2-5 for the parts outside the CDR3, the full variable domain is KAGVTQTPRYLIKTRGQQVTLSCSPISGHRSVSWYQQTPGQGLQFLFEYFSETQRNKGNFPGRFSGRQFSNSRSEMNVSTLELGDSALYLCASDNSGGSLIKTQYFGPGTRLLVL.